This is a list of T cell receptor beta chains from one sample in a study of shared T cell receptors in the human thymus. The protocol was immunoSEQ multiplex PCR, while the TCRdb copy is restricted to in-frame clones and leaves out a portion. The sample gives 550,000 to 800,000 clones, roughly 88% of which show up once; roughly 0.01% is in the top ten. The same data also went into a second study, on human thymus T cells.

Material for sequencing was thymocytes. These receptor sequences come from a girl under two years old with a congenital heart defect. The CDR3 runs from the conserved cysteine through the conserved F or W. Each record gives: J gene, clone size, D gene, V gene, CDR3 DNA, CDR3 protein. D genes are given only for firm matches. Only some rows state a clone size, as once, few, many or a class for expanded clones.

>TRBJ1-2|.|TRBD1|TRBV7-9
TGTGCCAGCAGCTTTCCCGGGACAGGTGATGGCTACACCTTC
CASSFPGTGDGYTF
>TRBJ2-7|.|TRBD1|TRBV28
TGTGCCAGCAGCCCCCCAGGGGACAGCCGTTCCTACGAGCAGTACTTC
CASSPPGDSRSYEQYF
>TRBJ1-1|once|TRBD1|TRBV6-1
TGTGCCAGCAGTGAAGCGGGACAGCGCAACCTTGAAGCTTTCTTT
CASSEAGQRNLEAFF
>TRBJ2-5|.|.|TRBV18
TGTGCCAGCTCACACGGGGAGGAGACCCAGTACTTC
CASSHGEETQYF
>TRBJ2-7|.|.|TRBV6-8
TGTGCCAGCAGTCGATTGGGGCTAATGGCATCCTACGAGCAGTACTTC
CASSRLGLMASYEQYF
>TRBJ1-3|.|.|TRBV12-5
TGTGCTAGTGGTTTGAGCGGGGACGATCCGCGCTCTGGAAACACCATATATTTT
CASGLSGDDPRSGNTIYF
>TRBJ1-1|once|.|TRBV27
TGTGCCAGCAGTTGCTTTCCCCGGGAGGGTGGCACTGAAGCTTTCTTT
CASSCFPREGGTEAFF
>TRBJ1-1|.|.|TRBV7-6
TGTGCCAGCATCCCAACCATCGGGGGAGCTTTCTTT
CASIPTIGGAFF
>TRBJ2-3|.|.|TRBV5-1
TGCGCCAGCAGCTTGGGAGTCCAATTGCCAGATACGCAGTATTTT
CASSLGVQLPDTQYF
>TRBJ2-1|once|TRBD1|TRBV6-5
TGTGCCAGCTGCTGTAACAGGGGAAGGAATGAGCAGTTCTTC
CASCCNRGRNEQFF
>TRBJ2-7|once|.|TRBV2
TGTGCCAGCACAGGGTCTCCCTACGAGCAGTACTTC
CASTGSPYEQYF
>TRBJ2-7|.|.|TRBV4-1
TGCGCCAGCAGCCAGAGACAGGACCACTACGAGCAGTACTTC
CASSQRQDHYEQYF
>TRBJ1-1|.|.|TRBV10-3
TGTGCCATCAGCCTTGATATCAGGTTCAACACTGAAGCTTTCTTT
CAISLDIRFNTEAFF
>TRBJ1-5|.|TRBD1|TRBV5-1
TGCGCCAGCAGCTGGGGCAGCAGGGGGCCAAGATATAGCAATCAGCCCCAGCATTTT
CASSWGSRGPRYSNQPQHF
>TRBJ2-2|.|TRBD1|TRBV4-1
TGCGCCAGCAGCCCTCGGGACAGGGAATGGACCGGGGAGCTGTTTTTT
CASSPRDREWTGELFF
>TRBJ2-5|.|TRBD2|TRBV6-6
TGTGCCAGCAGGAGTCCTAGCGGCCTGGAAGAGACCCAGTACTTC
CASRSPSGLEETQYF
>TRBJ1-5|.|TRBD1|TRBV2
TGTGCCAGCAGCCAATTACAGGGGGGGAAAAATCAGCCCCAGCATTTT
CASSQLQGGKNQPQHF
>TRBJ2-7|.|.|TRBV10-3
TGTGCCATCAGTGATGTGGCGCTGTACGGGGGGCCGAAGACCTACGAGCAGTACTTC
CAISDVALYGGPKTYEQYF
>TRBJ2-7|.|.|TRBV10-1
TGCGCCAGCGGAGACGAAACGACCCCCTACGAGCAGTACTTC
CASGDETTPYEQYF
>TRBJ1-1|.|.|TRBV4-1
TGCGCCAGCACCACCGGGAAGGTGAGGACAGAACCGGAAATGAACACTGAAGCTTTCTTT
CASTTGKVRTEPEMNTEAFF
>TRBJ2-3|.|.|TRBV5-5
TGTGCCAGCGCGGGAATAGGGGCCGGCACAGATACGCAGTATTTT
CASAGIGAGTDTQYF
>TRBJ2-1|.|TRBD2|TRBV14
TGTGCCAGCAGCCAAGATCTTGTCAACAGGGTCGGGGGGGATGAGCAGTTCTTC
CASSQDLVNRVGGDEQFF
>TRBJ1-2|once|.|TRBV10-3
TGTGCCATCAGTGATACAGGGAAGAACTATGGCTACACCTTC
CAISDTGKNYGYTF
>TRBJ2-3|.|TRBD1|TRBV9
TGTGCCAGCAGCGCTTCCGGGACAGGGTTCGTGCCGGCCGATCCTAGCACAGATACGCAGTATTTT
CASSASGTGFVPADPSTDTQYF
>TRBJ2-7|.|TRBD1|TRBV2
TGTGCCAGCAGTCGGGACAGGGAATGGACGGGGGAGCAGTACTTC
CASSRDREWTGEQYF
>TRBJ2-7|.|.|TRBV14
TGTGCCAGCAGCCAAACCGACACGGCAGGGGACACCTACGAGCAGTACTTC
CASSQTDTAGDTYEQYF
>TRBJ2-2|once|TRBD1|TRBV5-1
TGCGCCAGCAGCGATCCCGGGACAGGGGAAAGCGGGGAGCTGTTTTTT
CASSDPGTGESGELFF
>TRBJ2-5|.|.|TRBV6-1
TGTGCCAGCACCCGAGGAGCCAGGGAAGAGACCCAGTACTTC
CASTRGAREETQYF
>TRBJ2-7|.|TRBD2|TRBV27
TGTGCCAGCAGTCCGGGGACTAGCGGGGCATCCTACGAGCAGTACTTC
CASSPGTSGASYEQYF
>TRBJ2-2|.|.|TRBV19
TGTGCCAGTAGAATACAGGGAACCGCCACCGGGGAGCTGTTTTTT
CASRIQGTATGELFF
>TRBJ1-2|once|TRBD1|TRBV30
TGTGCCTCGGGGGACAGGGGATGGTGGTACTATGGCTACACCTTC
CASGDRGWWYYGYTF
>TRBJ1-3|.|TRBD1|TRBV4-1
TGCGCCAGCAGCCAACAGGGGGCGCCTGGAAACACCATATATTTT
CASSQQGAPGNTIYF
>TRBJ1-6|once|.|TRBV5-1
TGCGCCAGCAGCTTGGCCGTATTAAGCAATTCACCCCTCCACTTT
CASSLAVLSNSPLHF
>TRBJ2-7|.|.|TRBV13
TGTGCCAGCAGCTTAGGCCCGGCAGGGCCAAGGATAGACGAGCAGTACTTC
CASSLGPAGPRIDEQYF
>TRBJ2-3|.|.|TRBV7-2
TGTGCCAGCAGCCCTCAAACTAATACCACTAGCACAGATACGCAGTATTTT
CASSPQTNTTSTDTQYF
>TRBJ2-3|.|TRBD2|TRBV6-1
TGTGCCAGCAGTGAAGGACTAGCCACAGATACGCAGTATTTT
CASSEGLATDTQYF
>TRBJ1-1|.|.|TRBV5-4
TGTGCCAGCAGCTTTGGACGACAGGTACCCGCTAGAGAAGCTTTCTTT
CASSFGRQVPAREAFF
>TRBJ2-1|.|.|TRBV5-6
TGTGCCAGCAGCTTGGCACAGGCTCCCTACAATGAGCAGTTCTTC
CASSLAQAPYNEQFF
>TRBJ1-6|.|TRBD1|TRBV12-5
TGTGCTAGTGGTTTGGGGGGACAGAGTAACTATAATTCACCCCTCCACTTT
CASGLGGQSNYNSPLHF
>TRBJ2-3|.|TRBD2|TRBV19
TGTGCCAGTAGTCCATTAGCGGGGCCTAGCACAGATACGCAGTATTTT
CASSPLAGPSTDTQYF
>TRBJ1-2|.|TRBD1|TRBV9
TGTGCCAGCAGCGATGGACAGGGCTTGGGCTACACCTTC
CASSDGQGLGYTF
>TRBJ1-2|once|.|TRBV28
TGTGCCAGCAACGGGGGGCATGGCTACACCTTC
CASNGGHGYTF
>TRBJ2-1|.|TRBD2|TRBV2
TGTGCCAGCAGTGAAGAGACAGCGGGGGCCCATTCTGGTGAGCAGTTCTTC
CASSEETAGAHSGEQFF
>TRBJ1-1|few|.|TRBV20-1
TGCAGTGCTCTGGGGCCGAAAGCTTTCTTT
CSALGPKAFF
>TRBJ1-2|few|TRBD1|TRBV4-2
TGTGCCAGCAGCCAACCCCTAGGGGGCCTCACCTATGGCTACACCTTC
CASSQPLGGLTYGYTF
>TRBJ1-2|.|.|TRBV2
TGTGCCAGCAGGGAGACTTCCTATGGCTACACCTTC
CASRETSYGYTF
>TRBJ1-6|few|.|TRBV5-6
TGTGCCAGCAGCTTTTACGATCCCGACAGGAAAAATTCACCCCTCCACTTT
CASSFYDPDRKNSPLHF
>TRBJ1-2|.|.|TRBV29-1
TGCAGCGTTGAAGAAGGGGGTGGCTGGTATGGCTACACCTTC
CSVEEGGGWYGYTF
>TRBJ1-5|once|.|TRBV5-5
TGTGCCAGCAGCTTGGGCGCATATAGCAATCAGCCCCAGCATTTT
CASSLGAYSNQPQHF
>TRBJ1-1|once|.|TRBV4-1
TGCGCCAGCAGCGGACTATGGGGGGAAGCTTTCTTT
CASSGLWGEAFF
>TRBJ1-5|.|.|TRBV4-3
TGCGCCAGCAGCCATTTCAAGGGGGATCAGCCCCAGCATTTT
CASSHFKGDQPQHF
>TRBJ2-1|.|.|TRBV7-8
TGTGCCAGCAGCTCCCGGTCGTACCACCCCGTCGAGCAGTTCTTC
CASSSRSYHPVEQFF
>TRBJ2-7|.|TRBD1|TRBV4-3
TGCGCCAGCAGCCAAGAAATTCAATTCCCCCCGGACAGGGGCGACGAGCAGTACTTC
CASSQEIQFPPDRGDEQYF